This T cell receptor beta chain was recorded in a study of radiation and T cells in renal cell carcinoma. Whole-study context: Nephrectomy followed 15 Gy stereotactic body radiation by 4 weeks. Study-level results: Top tumor clonotypes rose in blood 2 weeks post-radiation, then contracted. Baseline intratumoral clonotype presence is unknown without pretreatment biopsies.

Remarks on this clone: The antigen is undetermined.

Sequenced by immunoSEQ multiplex PCR; TCRdb stores in-frame clones only, minus some. Among approximately 22,000 clones listed, 80% were seen once. Documented time point: baseline pretreatment blood. The treatment: 15 Gy SBRT to primary tumor, nephrectomy 4 weeks later. Radiation-treated patients gave blood at baseline, week 2 and week 4. V was trimmed by 4 bases and J by 7 bases, leaving 11 bases between them. The length of the CDR3 is 12 residues. The germline V gene has CDR1 SGHRS and CDR2 YFSETQ. The source of this sequence is a man aged 60 to 75 with renal cell carcinoma. This specimen consisted of blood, obtained from a patient whose treatment included radiotherapy and nephrectomy. The V call is TRBV5-1, the J call TRBJ1-2; D is undetermined. The CDR3: CASSPQRGGYTF. As DNA, the CDR3 is TGCGCCAGCAGCCCTCAACGGGGTGGCTACACCTTC.